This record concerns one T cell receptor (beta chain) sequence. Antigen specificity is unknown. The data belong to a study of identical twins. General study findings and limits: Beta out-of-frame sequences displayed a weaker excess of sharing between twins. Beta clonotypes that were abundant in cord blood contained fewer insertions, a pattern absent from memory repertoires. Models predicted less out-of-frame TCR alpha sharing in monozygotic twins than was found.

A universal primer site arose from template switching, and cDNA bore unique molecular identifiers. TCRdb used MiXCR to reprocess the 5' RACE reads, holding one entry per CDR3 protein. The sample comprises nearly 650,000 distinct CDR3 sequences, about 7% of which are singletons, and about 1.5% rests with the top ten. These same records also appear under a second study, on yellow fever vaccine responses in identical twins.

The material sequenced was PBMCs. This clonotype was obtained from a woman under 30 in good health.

The CDR3 is CASSLSPYQPQHF. For the CDR3, the DNA is TGTGCCAGCAGTTTATCTCCCTATCAGCCCCAGCATTTT. The V call is TRBV12-3 or TRBV12-4, the J call TRBJ1-5, with no clear D. The germline V and J ends were trimmed by 2 bases and 5 bases, with 7 bases remaining between them. The CDR3 has 13 residues.